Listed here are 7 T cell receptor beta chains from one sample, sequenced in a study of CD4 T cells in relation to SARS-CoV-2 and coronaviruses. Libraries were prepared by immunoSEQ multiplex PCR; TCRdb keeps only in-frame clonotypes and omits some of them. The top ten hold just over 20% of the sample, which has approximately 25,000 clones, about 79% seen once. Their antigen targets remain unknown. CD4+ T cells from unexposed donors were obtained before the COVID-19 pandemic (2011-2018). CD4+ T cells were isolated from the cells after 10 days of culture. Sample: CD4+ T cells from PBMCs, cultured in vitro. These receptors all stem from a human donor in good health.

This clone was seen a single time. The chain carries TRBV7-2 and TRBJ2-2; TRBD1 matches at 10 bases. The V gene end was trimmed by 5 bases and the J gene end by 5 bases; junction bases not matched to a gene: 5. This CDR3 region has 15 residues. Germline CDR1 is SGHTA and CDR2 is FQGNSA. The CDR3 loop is CASSNGQGVTGELFF. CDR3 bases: TGTGCCAGCAGCAACGGACAGGGGGTGACCGGGGAGCTGTTTTTT.

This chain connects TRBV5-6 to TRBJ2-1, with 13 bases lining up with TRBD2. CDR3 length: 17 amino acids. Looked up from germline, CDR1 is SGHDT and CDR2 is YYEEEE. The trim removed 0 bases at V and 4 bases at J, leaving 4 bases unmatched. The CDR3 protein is CASSLGLAGGPYNEQFF. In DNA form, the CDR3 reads TGTGCCAGCAGCTTGGGACTAGCGGGGGGACCTTACAATGAGCAGTTCTTC.

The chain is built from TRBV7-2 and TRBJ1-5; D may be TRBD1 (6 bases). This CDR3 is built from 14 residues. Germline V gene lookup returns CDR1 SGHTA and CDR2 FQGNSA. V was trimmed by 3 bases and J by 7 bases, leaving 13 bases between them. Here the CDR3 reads CASSFSGAQQPQHF. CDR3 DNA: TGTGCCAGCAGCTTTTCGGGGGCACAGCAGCCCCAGCATTTT.

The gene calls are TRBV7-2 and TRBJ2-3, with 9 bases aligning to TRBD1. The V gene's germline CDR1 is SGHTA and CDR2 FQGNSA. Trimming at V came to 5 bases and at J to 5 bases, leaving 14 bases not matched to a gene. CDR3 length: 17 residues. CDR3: CASSIIAGTGYGDTQYF. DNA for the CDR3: TGTGCCAGCAGCATTATCGCCGGGACAGGGTATGGAGATACGCAGTATTTT.

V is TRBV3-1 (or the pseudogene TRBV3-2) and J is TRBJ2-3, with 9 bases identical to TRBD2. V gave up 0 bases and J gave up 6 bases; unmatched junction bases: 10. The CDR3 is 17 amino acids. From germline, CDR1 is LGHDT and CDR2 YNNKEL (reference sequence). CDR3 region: CASSQDSGRGGRDTQYF. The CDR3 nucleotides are TGTGCCAGCAGCCAAGATTCGGGGCGGGGGGGCCGGGATACGCAGTATTTT.

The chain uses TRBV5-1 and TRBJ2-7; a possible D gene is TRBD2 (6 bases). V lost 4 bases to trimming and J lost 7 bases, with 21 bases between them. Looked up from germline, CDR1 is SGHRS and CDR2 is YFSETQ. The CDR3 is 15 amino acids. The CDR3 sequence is CASSRERALDGEQYF. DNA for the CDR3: TGCGCCAGCAGCCGCGAGCGGGCCCTTGATGGGGAGCAGTACTTC.

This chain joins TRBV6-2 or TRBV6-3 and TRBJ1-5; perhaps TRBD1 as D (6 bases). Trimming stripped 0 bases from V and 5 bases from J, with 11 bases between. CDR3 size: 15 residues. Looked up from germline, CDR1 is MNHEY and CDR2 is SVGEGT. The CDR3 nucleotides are TGTGCCAGCAGTTACTCGTACGCAGGGGATCAGCCCCAGCATTTT. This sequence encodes CASSYSYAGDQPQHF.